The entry below describes one T cell receptor beta chain. This sample was included in a study of identical twins. Germline trimming cut 3 bases from V and 2 bases from J; bases unmatched to any gene: 10. In germline, CDR1 is KGHSH, CDR2 LQKENI. This CDR3 region has 16 residues. Template switching created a universal primer site, and the cDNA included unique molecular identifiers. TCRdb passed the 5' RACE reads through MiXCR, listing each CDR3 protein once. The profile shows fewer than 250,000 distinct CDR3 sequences, more than 15% of them singletons. A further study also used this sample, focusing on T cells expressing NK-cell markers.

Sequencing was done on a sample of CD8+ T cells sorted from blood. The source of this sequence is a woman under 30 in good health. The chain has TRBV18 and TRBJ2-7; 7 positions agree with TRBD1. The CDR3 nucleotides read TGTGCCAGCTCACCCACCCGACAGGGCACCACCTACGAGCAGTACTTC. This encodes CASSPTRQGTTYEQYF.